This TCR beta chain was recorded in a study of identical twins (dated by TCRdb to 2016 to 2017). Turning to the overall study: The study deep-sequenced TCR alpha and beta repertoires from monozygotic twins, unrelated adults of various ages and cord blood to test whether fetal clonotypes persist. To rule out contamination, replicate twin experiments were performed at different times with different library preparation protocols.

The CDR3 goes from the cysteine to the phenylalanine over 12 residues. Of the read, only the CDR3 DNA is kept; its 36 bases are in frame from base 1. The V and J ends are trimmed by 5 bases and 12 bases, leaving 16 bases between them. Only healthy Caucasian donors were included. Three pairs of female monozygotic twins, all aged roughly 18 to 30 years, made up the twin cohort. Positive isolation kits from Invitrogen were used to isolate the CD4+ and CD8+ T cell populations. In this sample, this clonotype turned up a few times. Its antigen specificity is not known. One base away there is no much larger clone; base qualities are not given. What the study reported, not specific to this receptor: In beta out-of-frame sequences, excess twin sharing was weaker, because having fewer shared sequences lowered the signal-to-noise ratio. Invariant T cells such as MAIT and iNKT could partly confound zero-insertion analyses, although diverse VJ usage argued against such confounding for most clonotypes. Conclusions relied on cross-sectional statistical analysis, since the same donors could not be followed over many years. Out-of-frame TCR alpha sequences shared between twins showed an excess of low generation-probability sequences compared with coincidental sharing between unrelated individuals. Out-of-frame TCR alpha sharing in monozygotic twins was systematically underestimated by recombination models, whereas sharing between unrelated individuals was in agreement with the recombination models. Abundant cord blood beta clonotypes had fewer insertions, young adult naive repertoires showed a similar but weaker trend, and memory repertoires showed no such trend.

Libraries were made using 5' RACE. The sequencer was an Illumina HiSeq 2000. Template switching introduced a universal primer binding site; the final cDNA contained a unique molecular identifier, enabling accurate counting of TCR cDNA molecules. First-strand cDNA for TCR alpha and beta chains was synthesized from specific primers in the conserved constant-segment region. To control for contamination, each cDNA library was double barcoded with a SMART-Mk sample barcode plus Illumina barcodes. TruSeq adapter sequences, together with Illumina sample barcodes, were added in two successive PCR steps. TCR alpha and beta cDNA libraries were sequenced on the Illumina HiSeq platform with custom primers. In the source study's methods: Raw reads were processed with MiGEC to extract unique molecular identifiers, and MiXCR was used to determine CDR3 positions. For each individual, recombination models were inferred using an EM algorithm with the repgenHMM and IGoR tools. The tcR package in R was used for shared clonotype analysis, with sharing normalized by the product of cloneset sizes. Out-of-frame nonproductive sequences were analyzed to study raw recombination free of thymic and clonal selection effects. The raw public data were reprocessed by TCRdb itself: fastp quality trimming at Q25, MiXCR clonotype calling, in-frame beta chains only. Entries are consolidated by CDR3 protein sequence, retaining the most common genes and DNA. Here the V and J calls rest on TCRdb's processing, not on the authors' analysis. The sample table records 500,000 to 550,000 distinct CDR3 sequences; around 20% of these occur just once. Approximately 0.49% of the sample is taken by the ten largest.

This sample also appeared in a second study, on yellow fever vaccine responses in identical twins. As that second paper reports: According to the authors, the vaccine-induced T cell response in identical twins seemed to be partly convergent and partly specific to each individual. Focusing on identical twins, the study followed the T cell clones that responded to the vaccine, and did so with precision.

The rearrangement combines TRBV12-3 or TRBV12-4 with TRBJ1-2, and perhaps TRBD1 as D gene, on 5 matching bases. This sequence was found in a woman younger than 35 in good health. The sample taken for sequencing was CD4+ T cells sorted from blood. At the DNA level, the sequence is TGTGCCAGCAGTCCCGGGAGGCAGGGTAACACCTTC. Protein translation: CASSPGRQGNTF.